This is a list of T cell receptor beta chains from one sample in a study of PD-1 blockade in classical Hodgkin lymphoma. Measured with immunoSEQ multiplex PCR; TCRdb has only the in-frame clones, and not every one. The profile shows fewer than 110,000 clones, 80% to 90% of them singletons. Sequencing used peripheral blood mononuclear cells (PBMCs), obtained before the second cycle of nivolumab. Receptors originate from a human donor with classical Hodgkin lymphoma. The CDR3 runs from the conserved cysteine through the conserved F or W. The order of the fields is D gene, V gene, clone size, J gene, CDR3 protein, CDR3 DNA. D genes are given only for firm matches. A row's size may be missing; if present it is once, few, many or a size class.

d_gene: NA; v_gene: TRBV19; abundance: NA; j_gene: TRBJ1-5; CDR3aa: CASNLGGHQPQHF; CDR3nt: TGTGCCAGTAATTTGGGGGGCCATCAGCCCCAGCATTTT
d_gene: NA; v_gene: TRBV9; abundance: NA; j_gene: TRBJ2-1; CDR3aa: CASSEGTRWGNEQFF; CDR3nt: TGTGCCAGCAGCGAGGGGACACGTTGGGGCAATGAGCAGTTCTTC
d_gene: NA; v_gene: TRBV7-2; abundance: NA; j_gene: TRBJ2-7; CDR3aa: CASNTVGGSSYEQYF; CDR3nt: TGTGCCAGCAACACCGTTGGGGGAAGCTCCTACGAGCAGTACTTC
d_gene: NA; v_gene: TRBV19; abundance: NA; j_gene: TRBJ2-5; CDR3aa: CASTDRQETQYF; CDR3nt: TGTGCCAGTACGGACCGTCAAGAGACCCAGTACTTC
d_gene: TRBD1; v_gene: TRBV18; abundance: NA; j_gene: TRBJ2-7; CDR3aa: CASSPSMRDRGYEQYF; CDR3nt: TGTGCCAGCTCACCAAGCATGAGGGACAGGGGATACGAGCAGTACTTC
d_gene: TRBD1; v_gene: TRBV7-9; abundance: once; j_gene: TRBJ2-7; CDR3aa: CASSLVTGATYEQYF; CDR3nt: TGTGCCAGCAGCTTAGTCACAGGGGCCACCTACGAGCAGTACTTC
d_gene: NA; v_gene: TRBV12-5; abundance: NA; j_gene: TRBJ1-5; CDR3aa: CASGFLGQPQHF; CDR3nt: TGTGCTAGTGGTTTTCTGGGACAGCCCCAGCATTTT
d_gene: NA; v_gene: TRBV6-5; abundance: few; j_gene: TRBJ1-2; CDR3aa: CASSSGVGYTF; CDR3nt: TGTGCCAGCAGTTCGGGGGTTGGCTACACCTTC
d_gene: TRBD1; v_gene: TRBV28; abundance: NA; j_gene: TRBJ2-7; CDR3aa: CASSEGAEEQYF; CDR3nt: TGTGCCAGCAGCGAGGGGGCCGAGGAGCAGTACTTC
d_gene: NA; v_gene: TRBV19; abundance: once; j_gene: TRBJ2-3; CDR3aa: CASSIGVGGSEDTQYF; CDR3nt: TGTGCCAGTAGTATAGGCGTTGGTGGTAGCGAGGATACGCAGTATTTT
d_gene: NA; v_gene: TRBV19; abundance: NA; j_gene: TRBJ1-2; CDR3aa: CASSIGGRGSGYTF; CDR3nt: TGTGCCAGTAGTATAGGTGGCAGGGGATCTGGCTACACCTTC
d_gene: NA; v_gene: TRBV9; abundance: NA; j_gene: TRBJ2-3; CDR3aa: CASSVEVADTQYF; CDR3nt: TGTGCCAGCAGCGTAGAAGTCGCAGATACGCAGTATTTT
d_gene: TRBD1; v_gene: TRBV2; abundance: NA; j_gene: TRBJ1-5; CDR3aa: CASRDDRGHQPQHF; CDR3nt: TGTGCCAGCAGAGACGACAGGGGACATCAGCCCCAGCATTTT